The TCR beta chain described here comes from a study of cytomegalovirus exposure and HLA in healthy donors. The study's findings and limits: Exclusion applied to some V segments, including TRBV6-2 and TRBV6-3, as they were indistinguishable. The study carried out a later analysis of TCR beta sequences. It associated some 17,000 of them with specific HLA alleles at a false discovery rate of 0.05.

The study ran its PCR with 60 Vbeta and 13 Jbeta primers. TCRdb keeps only in-frame clones here, not all; method: immunoSEQ multiplex PCR. The sample includes 120,000 or so clones, 75% to 90% of them seen just once. The sample holds one count of this clone. Its antigen is unknown. Trimming took 2 bases from V and 3 from J, leaving 17 bases between them. The CDR3 is made up of 17 amino acids. CDR1 is MGHRA, CDR2 YSYEKL, per germline. This clonotype originated in a man aged 40-50 years in good health and CMV-seronegative. The V call is TRBV4-1, the J call TRBJ1-5; a weak D match, TRBD1 (6 bases). Material for sequencing was PBMCs. CDR3: CASSQSSPRGSNQPQHF. In nucleotides, the CDR3 is TGCGCCAGCAGCCAATCCTCCCCCAGGGGATCCAATCAGCCCCAGCATTTT.